One sample yielded the 19 T cell receptor beta chains listed below, sequenced in a study of T cell responses to AZD1222 COVID-19 vaccine. Produced via immunoSEQ multiplex PCR; TCRdb's table is partial and in-frame only. The repertoire has 85,000 to 120,000 clones, around 82% of them found once; the top ten carry 17%. Source: peripheral blood, taken on day 0 of AZD1222 vaccination. Receptors originate from an adult in good health.

The genes are TRBV11-3 and TRBJ2-7, with TRBD1 matching 8 bases. Trimming at V came to 7 bases and at J to 4 bases, leaving 6 bases not matched to a gene. The CDR3 loop spans 13 amino acids. Germline V gene sequence: CDR1 SGHNT, CDR2 YENEEA. This chain's CDR3 is CASKGRGLYEQYF. In DNA, the CDR3 is TGTGCCAGCAAAGGCAGGGGGCTTTACGAGCAGTACTTC.

The chain uses TRBV23-1 and TRBJ2-5; TRBD1 or TRBD2 may be the D gene (5 bases each). TRBV23-1 belongs to the ORF category, with a function that is uncertain. This CDR3 contains 12 residues. Trimming pared 8 bases from V and 0 bases from J, leaving 7 bases between. The CDR3 DNA reads TGCGCCAGCCTGGGGGACCAAGAGACCCAGTACTTC. Its translation is CASLGDQETQYF.

A remark on this clone: This sample also contains other DNA sequences that code for the same CDR3. This chain uses TRBV11-3 with TRBJ1-4, with 11 positions matching TRBD1. CDR3 length: 15 amino acids. CDR1 and CDR2 (germline): SGHNT, YENEEA. Trimming removed 1 base from V and 7 bases from J; junction bases left unmatched: 2. This CDR3 is CASSLGGTGGEKLFF. DNA of the CDR3: TGTGCCAGCAGCTTAGGAGGGACAGGGGGTGAAAAACTGTTTTTT.

The chain employs TRBV2 and TRBJ1-2, with 12 nucleotides matching TRBD1. V trimming: 6 bases; J trimming: 4 bases; junction bases outside the gene matches: 15. The CDR3 is 18 residues long. Germline CDR1 and CDR2: SNHLY and FYNNEI. The chain's CDR3 is CASSPLPGTGGVAYGYTF. The CDR3 DNA is TGTGCCAGCAGCCCCCTACCCGGGACAGGGGGCGTAGCCTATGGCTACACCTTC.

The genes are TRBV2 and TRBJ1-2; D is unclear. The CDR3 loop spans 15 amino acids. Germline loops: CDR1 SNHLY, CDR2 FYNNEI. V was pared by 6 bases and J by 2 bases, with 16 bases between. The CDR3 is CASRAQSGPNYGYTF. The CDR3 bases are TGTGCCAGCAGGGCACAATCCGGGCCGAACTATGGCTACACCTTC.

CDR3 protein: CASSSTGGSNYGYTF. As DNA, the CDR3 is TGTGCCAGCAGTTCGACAGGGGGCTCTAACTATGGCTACACCTTC. The V call is TRBV28, the J call TRBJ1-2, with 10 bases fitting TRBD1. Losses at the gene ends were 4 bases for V and 0 bases for J; bases not matched to a gene: 2. The germline gives CDR1 MDHEN, CDR2 SYDVKM. The CDR3 runs to 15 residues.

This clone was seen more than once but under ten times. This chain joins TRBV19 and TRBJ2-7; 7 bases agree with TRBD2. From germline, CDR1 is LNHDA and CDR2 SQIVND (reference sequence). This CDR3 is built from 14 residues. The J segment lost 1 base and the V segment lost 4 bases, leaving 4 bases of the junction unmatched. The CDR3 DNA follows: TGTGCCAGTAGTAGCCCTAGCGGATCCTACGAGCAGTACTTC. Its protein product is CASSSPSGSYEQYF.

The V and J genes are TRBV5-4 and TRBJ2-7; 8 bases are shared with TRBD1. Trimming took 4 bases from V and 4 from J; bases not matched to a gene: 7. The CDR3 is 14 amino acids. Per the germline V gene, CDR1 is SGHNT and CDR2 is YYREEE (reference sequence). CDR3 residues: CASSRSTGEYEQYV. In DNA, the CDR3 is TGTGCCAGCAGCAGATCGACAGGGGAATACGAGCAGTACGTC.

V gene TRBV9 combines with J gene TRBJ2-1, with D maybe TRBD2 (5 bases). The CDR3 runs 14 residues. Trimming took off 0 bases at V and 9 bases at J, with 13 bases between the two ends. Germline loops: CDR1 SGDLS, CDR2 YYNGEE. CDR3 sequence reads: CASSVDQFGSEQFF. The CDR3 DNA reads TGTGCCAGCAGCGTAGATCAGTTTGGGAGTGAGCAGTTCTTC.

The chain joins TRBV18 to TRBJ1-1, with D perhaps matching TRBD1 (5 bases). The V and J ends lost 3 bases and 1 base respectively, with 12 bases between them. Per germline, CDR1 KGHSH and CDR2 LQKENI. This CDR3 comprises 15 residues. CDR3 DNA: TGTGCCAGCTCACCCACGGGGGATCCGAACACTGAAGCTTTCTTT. This sequence encodes CASSPTGDPNTEAFF.

The chain links TRBV10-3 to TRBJ2-5; 7 bases agree with TRBD1. V gave up 4 bases and J gave up 2 bases; unmatched junction bases: 10. There are 16 residues in the CDR3. The germline V gene has CDR1 ENHRY and CDR2 SYGVKD. CDR3 in DNA: TGTGCCATCAGTGGCCTACGGGGCAGGGGGCAAGAGACCCAGTACTTC. Translated: CAISGLRGRGQETQYF.

The chain employs TRBV11-3 and TRBJ2-5; 8 positions agree with TRBD2. Germline loops: CDR1 SGHNT, CDR2 YENEEA. This CDR3 has 17 residues. V lost 1 base to trimming and J lost 0 bases; unmatched junction nucleotides: 7. CDR3 residues: CASSLARLATYQETQYF. In DNA form, the CDR3 reads TGTGCCAGCAGCTTAGCTCGACTAGCGACGTACCAAGAGACCCAGTACTTC.

The chain couples TRBV4-3 to TRBJ1-4; D ambiguous. V lost 0 bases, J lost 5 bases, and 10 bases lay in between. CDR3 length equals 15 residues. Germline V lookup: CDR1 LGHNA, CDR2 YSLEER. CDR3 protein: CASSQDKIFNEKLFF. For the CDR3, the DNA is TGCGCCAGCAGCCAAGATAAAATCTTCAATGAAAAACTGTTTTTT.

The chain carries TRBV28 and TRBJ2-4, with no clear D. CDR3 length equals 14 residues. The germline CDR1 and CDR2 sequences are MDHEN and SYDVKM. The ends were cut back, 2 bases at V and 8 bases at J, with 13 bases in the middle. CDR3 nucleotides: TGTGCCAGCAGTTTAAGCCAGCTAGGAGACATTCAGTACTTC. Protein: CASSLSQLGDIQYF.

The genes are TRBV18 and TRBJ1-2; D call uncertain. The germline CDR1 and CDR2 sequences are KGHSH and LQKENI. The length of the CDR3 is 14 residues. V gave up 1 base and J gave up 6 bases, with 12 bases separating them. In DNA, the CDR3 is TGTGCCAGCTCACCACTGCCAGTGTCGGATGGCTACACCTTC. Encoded protein: CASSPLPVSDGYTF.

The genes are TRBV28 and TRBJ2-5; 8 nucleotides line up with TRBD2. The CDR3 consists of 15 residues. The germline V gene has CDR1 MDHEN and CDR2 SYDVKM. Germline trimming cut 5 bases from V and 7 bases from J; bases unmatched to any gene: 12. CDR3 nucleotide sequence: TGTGCCAGCAGTGACGGGCATAGGGCGGGAGGGACCCAGTACTTC. Translation gives CASSDGHRAGGTQYF.

The J gene is TRBJ1-1, the V gene TRBV12-3 or TRBV12-4; possibly TRBD1 for D (6 bases). Trimming shortened V by 2 bases and J by 10 bases, and 11 bases separated the two germline ends. The CDR3 runs to 12 residues. The CDR3 bases are TGTGCCAGCAGTTTACAGGGGCAATCAGCTTTCTTT. Translated: CASSLQGQSAFF.

The chain has TRBV13 and TRBJ2-1; 11 positions agree with TRBD2. The CDR3 runs to 17 residues. The V gene's germline CDR1 is PRHDT and CDR2 FYEKMQ (reference sequence). V gave up 4 bases and J gave up 9 bases; unmatched junction bases: 14. In DNA, the CDR3 is TGTGCCAGCAGCTCCCCCGGGCTAGCGGGGGGCAAAGGTGAGCAGTTCTTC. Amino acid sequence: CASSSPGLAGGKGEQFF.

The V and J genes are TRBV7-6 and TRBJ1-4; TRBD1 agrees at 7 bases. The length of the CDR3 is 15 residues. Trimming at V came to 4 bases and at J to 5 bases, leaving 7 bases not matched to a gene. Germline V lookup: CDR1 SGHVS, CDR2 FNYEAQ. DNA of the CDR3: TGTGCCAGCAGCTCAGGGACAGCTGGCAATGAAAAACTGTTTTTT. Its protein product is CASSSGTAGNEKLFF.